Below, one T cell receptor beta chain is given with its context. What it binds is not known. CDR1 and CDR2 (germline): SGHNT, YYREEE (reference sequence). The CDR3 consists of 16 residues. V was pared by 6 bases and J by 5 bases, with 24 bases between. The sample belongs to a study of cytomegalovirus exposure and HLA in healthy donors. The study, taken as a whole, reports: Presence/absence analyses took donor sequencing depth as roughly uniform. When analyzed later, a missense DCLRE1C variant was found to be linked to TCR beta V- and J-gene trimming.

Vbeta (60) and Jbeta (13) primers were used in the PCR. The table came from immunoSEQ multiplex PCR; TCRdb's copy has only in-frame clones and leaves some out. The table shows some 130,000 clones, with over 60% occurring only once. The sequenced material came from PBMCs. The receptor comes from a human donor in good health. This chain links TRBV5-4 with TRBJ2-7; a possible D gene is TRBD1 (5 bases). CDR3 sequence reads: CASTQLGRQGLHEQYF. DNA of the CDR3: TGTGCCAGCACCCAGTTGGGGCGGCAGGGTCTCCACGAGCAGTACTTC.